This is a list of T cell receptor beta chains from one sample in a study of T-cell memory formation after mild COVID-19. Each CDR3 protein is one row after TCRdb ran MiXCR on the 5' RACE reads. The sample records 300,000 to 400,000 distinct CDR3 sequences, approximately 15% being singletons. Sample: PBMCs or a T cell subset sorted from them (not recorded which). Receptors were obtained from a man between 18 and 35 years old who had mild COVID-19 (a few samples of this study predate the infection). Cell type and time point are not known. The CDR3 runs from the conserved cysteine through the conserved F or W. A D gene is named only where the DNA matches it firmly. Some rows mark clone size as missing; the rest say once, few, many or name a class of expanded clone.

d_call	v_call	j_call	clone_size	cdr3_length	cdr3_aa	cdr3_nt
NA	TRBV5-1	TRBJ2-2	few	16	CASSLPSVAGTGELFF	TGCGCCAGCAGCTTGCCCTCAGTGGCGGGGACGGGGGAGCTGTTTTTT
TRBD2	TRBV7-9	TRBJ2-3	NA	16	CASTLSSGDVTDTQYF	TGTGCCAGCACCCTTTCTAGCGGGGACGTCACAGATACGCAGTATTTT
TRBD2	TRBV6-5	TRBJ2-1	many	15	CASSYITSGGAGQFF	TGTGCCAGCAGTTACATCACTAGCGGGGGGGCCGGGCAGTTCTTC
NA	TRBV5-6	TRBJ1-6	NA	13	CDSSLEGSSPLHF	TGTGACAGCAGCTTGGAGGGGTCGTCACCCCTCCACTTT
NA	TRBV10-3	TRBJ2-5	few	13	CAISQDKVETQYF	TGTGCCATCAGTCAGGACAAAGTTGAGACCCAGTACTTC
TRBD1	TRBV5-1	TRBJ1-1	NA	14	CASSWDRSDTEAFF	TGCGCCAGCAGCTGGGACAGGTCCGACACTGAAGCTTTCTTT
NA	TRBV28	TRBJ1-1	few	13	CASSRTQDNEAFF	TGTGCCAGCAGTAGAACACAGGATAATGAAGCTTTCTTT
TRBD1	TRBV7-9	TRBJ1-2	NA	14	CASSFDRAPYGYTF	TGTGCCAGCAGCTTCGACAGGGCACCCTATGGCTACACCTTC
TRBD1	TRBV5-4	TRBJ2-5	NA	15	CASSRGTGRQETQYF	TGTGCCAGCAGCCGGGGGACAGGGCGACAAGAGACCCAGTACTTC
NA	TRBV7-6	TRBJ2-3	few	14	CASSLSWGADTQYF	TGTGCCAGCAGCTTAAGTTGGGGCGCAGATACGCAGTATTTT
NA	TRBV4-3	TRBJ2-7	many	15	CASSQEGGWGGEQYF	TGCGCCAGCAGCCAAGAAGGGGGCTGGGGGGGTGAGCAGTACTTC